A selection of T cell receptor beta chains follows, all from one sample in a study of CD8 T cells in ankylosing spondylitis. TCRdb itself ran the 5' RACE reads through MiXCR, one entry per CDR3 protein. The sample holds approximately 500,000 distinct CDR3 sequences, roughly 13% seen once. Sequenced: blood, either unsorted or a sorted T cell fraction (not recorded which). These receptors were obtained from a male donor with ankylosing spondylitis. Both conserved end residues are part of each CDR3. A D gene is named only where the DNA matches it firmly. A clone size is listed for some rows: how often the clone was seen (once, few, many), or a class if it is expanded.

CDR3 protein: CASSESGVGRYEQYF
CDR3 DNA: TGCGCCAGCAGTGAGTCGGGGGTAGGCCGCTACGAGCAGTACTTC
D gene: NA
J gene: TRBJ2-7
V gene: TRBV10-1
clone size: few

CDR3 protein: CASSYSGSSFEQYF
CDR3 DNA: TGCGCCAGCAGCTACTCTGGGTCGTCTTTCGAGCAGTACTTC
D gene: NA
J gene: TRBJ2-7
V gene: TRBV5-1
clone size: NA

CDR3 protein: CASRPGQGYNEQFF
CDR3 DNA: TGTGCCAGCAGACCGGGACAGGGGTACAATGAGCAGTTCTTC
D gene: TRBD1
J gene: TRBJ2-1
V gene: TRBV7-8
clone size: many

CDR3 protein: CASSPSPAGGKETQYF
CDR3 DNA: TGTGCCAGCAGCCCCTCGCCGGCAGGGGGGAAAGAGACCCAGTACTTC
D gene: NA
J gene: TRBJ2-5
V gene: TRBV11-3
clone size: few

CDR3 protein: CASSFPSGSSSYNEQFF
CDR3 DNA: TGCGCCAGCAGCTTCCCTAGCGGGAGTAGCTCCTACAATGAGCAGTTCTTC
D gene: TRBD2
J gene: TRBJ2-1
V gene: TRBV5-1
clone size: NA

CDR3 protein: CASSPGIYNEQFF
CDR3 DNA: TGTGCCAGCAGCCCCGGGATTTACAATGAGCAGTTCTTC
D gene: NA
J gene: TRBJ2-1
V gene: TRBV5-5
clone size: many

CDR3 protein: CASSLDRVSGANVLTF
CDR3 DNA: TGTGCCAGCAGTTTAGACAGGGTCTCTGGGGCCAACGTCCTGACTTTC
D gene: NA
J gene: TRBJ2-6
V gene: TRBV12-3/TRBV12-4
clone size: few

CDR3 protein: CASSIEGADTEAFF
CDR3 DNA: TGTGCCAGTAGTATAGAAGGAGCGGACACTGAAGCTTTCTTT
D gene: NA
J gene: TRBJ1-1
V gene: TRBV19
clone size: NA

CDR3 protein: CASSLAPPNTEAFF
CDR3 DNA: TGTGCCAGCAGCTTAGCCCCGCCGAACACTGAAGCTTTCTTT
D gene: NA
J gene: TRBJ1-1
V gene: TRBV7-9
clone size: many

CDR3 protein: CAISGTANNYGYTF
CDR3 DNA: TGTGCCATTTCCGGGACAGCAAATAACTATGGCTACACCTTC
D gene: TRBD1
J gene: TRBJ1-2
V gene: TRBV12-3/TRBV12-4
clone size: few

CDR3 protein: CASTRTSGDSYNEQFF
CDR3 DNA: TGTGCCAGCACCAGGACTAGCGGGGACTCCTACAATGAGCAGTTCTTC
D gene: TRBD2
J gene: TRBJ2-1
V gene: TRBV14
clone size: NA

CDR3 protein: CASSVKGGTGELFF
CDR3 DNA: TGTGCCAGCAGTGTTAAGGGTGGCACCGGGGAGCTGTTTTTT
D gene: NA
J gene: TRBJ2-2
V gene: TRBV2
clone size: NA

CDR3 protein: CASSTISGNSYNEQFF
CDR3 DNA: TGTGCCAGCAGCACCATTAGCGGGAACTCCTACAATGAGCAGTTCTTC
D gene: TRBD2
J gene: TRBJ2-1
V gene: TRBV4-2
clone size: NA

CDR3 protein: CAIRDSSTDTQYF
CDR3 DNA: TGTGCCATCAGGGACAGTTCCACAGATACGCAGTATTTT
D gene: NA
J gene: TRBJ2-3
V gene: TRBV10-3
clone size: many

CDR3 protein: CSARDDRVGNYGYTF
CDR3 DNA: TGCAGTGCTAGAGACGACAGGGTAGGAAACTATGGCTACACCTTC
D gene: TRBD1
J gene: TRBJ1-2
V gene: TRBV20-1
clone size: NA

CDR3 protein: CASRIGGDTGELFF
CDR3 DNA: TGTGCCAGCAGGATCGGAGGGGACACCGGGGAGCTGTTTTTT
D gene: NA
J gene: TRBJ2-2
V gene: TRBV12-3/TRBV12-4
clone size: NA

CDR3 protein: CASSLDPPAGAFGGTDTQYF
CDR3 DNA: TGTGCCAGCAGCTTAGATCCCCCAGCGGGAGCGTTTGGTGGCACAGATACGCAGTATTTT
D gene: TRBD2
J gene: TRBJ2-3
V gene: TRBV11-2
clone size: many

CDR3 protein: CASSQDFADTQYF
CDR3 DNA: TGTGCCAGCAGCCAAGATTTCGCAGATACGCAGTATTTT
D gene: NA
J gene: TRBJ2-3
V gene: TRBV3-1
clone size: few

CDR3 protein: CASSLISEGGGKLFF
CDR3 DNA: TGCGCCAGCAGCCTTATTTCGGAGGGCGGCGGAAAACTGTTTTTT
D gene: NA
J gene: TRBJ1-4
V gene: TRBV5-1
clone size: few

CDR3 protein: CASSEGDTYTEAFF
CDR3 DNA: TGTGCCAGCAGTGAAGGAGACACATACACTGAAGCTTTCTTT
D gene: NA
J gene: TRBJ1-1
V gene: TRBV6-1
clone size: NA

CDR3 protein: CSAAGGLREKLFF
CDR3 DNA: TGCAGTGCTGCAGGGGGCCTAAGGGAAAAACTGTTTTTT
D gene: TRBD1
J gene: TRBJ1-4
V gene: TRBV20-1
clone size: NA

CDR3 protein: CASSLDAGTGYGYTF
CDR3 DNA: TGTGCCAGCAGCTTAGATGCTGGGACAGGCTATGGCTACACCTTC
D gene: TRBD1
J gene: TRBJ1-2
V gene: TRBV11-2
clone size: NA

CDR3 protein: CASSQSSGANVLTF
CDR3 DNA: TGCGCCAGCAGCCAAAGTTCTGGGGCCAACGTCCTGACTTTC
D gene: NA
J gene: TRBJ2-6
V gene: TRBV5-1
clone size: many

CDR3 protein: CSARSVPDTQYF
CDR3 DNA: TGCAGTGCTAGGAGTGTCCCAGATACGCAGTATTTT
D gene: NA
J gene: TRBJ2-3
V gene: TRBV20-1
clone size: NA

CDR3 protein: CASSVGGNNEQFF
CDR3 DNA: TGTGCCAGCAGCGTTGGTGGGAACAATGAGCAGTTCTTC
D gene: NA
J gene: TRBJ2-1
V gene: TRBV9
clone size: few

CDR3 protein: CASSVAGGSEFF
CDR3 DNA: NA
D gene: NA
J gene: TRBJ2-1
V gene: TRBV9
clone size: NA

CDR3 protein: CASSRFLDPSGANVLTF
CDR3 DNA: TGTGCCAGCAGCCGGTTTCTCGACCCCTCTGGGGCCAACGTCCTGACTTTC
D gene: NA
J gene: TRBJ2-6
V gene: TRBV27
clone size: NA

CDR3 protein: CASSLVRGLTGELFF
CDR3 DNA: TGTGCCAGCAGCTTGGTTAGGGGCCTTACCGGGGAGCTGTTTTTT
D gene: NA
J gene: TRBJ2-2
V gene: TRBV5-5
clone size: few

CDR3 protein: CASSPPRGSQWVDNEKLFF
CDR3 DNA: TGTGCCAGCTCACCACCGCGTGGGAGTCAGTGGGTCGATAATGAAAAACTGTTTTTT
D gene: NA
J gene: TRBJ1-4
V gene: TRBV18
clone size: few

CDR3 protein: CASRPRTSQGNEQFF
CDR3 DNA: TGTGCCAGCAGGCCTAGGACTAGTCAGGGCAATGAGCAGTTCTTC
D gene: TRBD2
J gene: TRBJ2-1
V gene: TRBV12-3/TRBV12-4
clone size: NA

CDR3 protein: CASSPQIGNTEAFF
CDR3 DNA: TGTGCCAGCAGCCCCCAGATCGGGAACACTGAAGCTTTCTTT
D gene: NA
J gene: TRBJ1-1
V gene: TRBV9
clone size: NA

CDR3 protein: CSARDLARDTQYF
CDR3 DNA: TGCAGTGCTAGAGATTTGGCGCGGGATACGCAGTATTTT
D gene: NA
J gene: TRBJ2-3
V gene: TRBV20-1
clone size: many

CDR3 protein: CASSFVTSGRASEQFF
CDR3 DNA: TGTGCCAGCAGTTTCGTGACTAGCGGGAGGGCAAGTGAGCAGTTCTTC
D gene: TRBD2
J gene: TRBJ2-1
V gene: TRBV6-5
clone size: NA